The present T cell receptor beta chain was sequenced within a study of blood T cell repertoires in COVID-19. Study processing details: Amplified reference gene primers provided the basis for estimating nucleated cell counts. Libraries were prepared by immunoSEQ multiplex PCR; TCRdb keeps only in-frame clonotypes and omits some of them. V, J and clone size reflect that table, while D and trimming were determined from the DNA. The sample has some 130,000 clones, roughly 80% seen once. V gave up 2 bases and J gave up 7 bases; unmatched junction bases: 5. This CDR3 has 14 amino acids. CDR1 PRHDT and CDR2 FYEKMQ come from the germline V gene (reference sequence).

Sequencing was carried out using peripheral blood. The source is a woman aged 50 to 60 with acute or convalescent COVID-19. The J gene is TRBJ1-2, the V gene TRBV13; 9 bases align to TRBD1. Written as DNA, the CDR3 is TGTGCCAGCAGCTTAAGACAGGGGGAGGCTGGCTACACCTTC. This gives the protein CASSLRQGEAGYTF.